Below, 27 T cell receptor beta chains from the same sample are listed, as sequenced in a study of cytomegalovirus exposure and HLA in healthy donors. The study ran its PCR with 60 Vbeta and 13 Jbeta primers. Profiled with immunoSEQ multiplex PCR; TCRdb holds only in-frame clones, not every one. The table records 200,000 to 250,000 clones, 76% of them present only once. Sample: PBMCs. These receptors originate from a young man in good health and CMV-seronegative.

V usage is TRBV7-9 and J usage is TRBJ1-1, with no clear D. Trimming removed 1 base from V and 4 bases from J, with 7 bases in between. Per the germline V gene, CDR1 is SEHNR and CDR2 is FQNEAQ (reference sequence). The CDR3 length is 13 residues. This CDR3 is CASSLGQVTEAFF. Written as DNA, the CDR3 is TGTGCCAGCAGCTTAGGGCAAGTCACTGAAGCTTTCTTT.

CDR3 nucleotide sequence: TGCGCCAGCAGCTTCGCGCCCCAGGTCGGCTACGAGCAGTACTTC. It yields the protein CASSFAPQVGYEQYF. The chain carries TRBV5-1 and TRBJ2-7; no definite D call. V lost 2 bases and J lost 3, with 15 bases in between. The CDR3 contains 15 residues. CDR1 SGHRS and CDR2 YFSETQ come from the germline V gene.

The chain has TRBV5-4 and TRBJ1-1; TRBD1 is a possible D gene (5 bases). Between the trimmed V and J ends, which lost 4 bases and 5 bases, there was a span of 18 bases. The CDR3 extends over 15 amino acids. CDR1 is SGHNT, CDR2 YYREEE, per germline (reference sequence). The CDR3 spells CASSPTRGVRTEAFF. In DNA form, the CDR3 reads TGTGCCAGCAGCCCCACCCGGGGGGTAAGGACTGAAGCTTTCTTT.

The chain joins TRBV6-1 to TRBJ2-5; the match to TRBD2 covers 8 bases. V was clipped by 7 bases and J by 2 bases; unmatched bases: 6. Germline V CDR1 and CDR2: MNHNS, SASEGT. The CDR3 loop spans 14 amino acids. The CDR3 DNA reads TGTGCCAGCATCGGGGGGGGGACACAAGAGACCCAGTACTTC. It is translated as CASIGGGTQETQYF.

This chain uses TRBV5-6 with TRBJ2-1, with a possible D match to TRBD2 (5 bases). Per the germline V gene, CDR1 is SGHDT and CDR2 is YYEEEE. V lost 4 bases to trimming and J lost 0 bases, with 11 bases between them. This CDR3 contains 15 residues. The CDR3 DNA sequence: TGTGCCAGCAGCGGCGGCGGGCCCTCCTACAATGAGCAGTTCTTC. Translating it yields CASSGGGPSYNEQFF.

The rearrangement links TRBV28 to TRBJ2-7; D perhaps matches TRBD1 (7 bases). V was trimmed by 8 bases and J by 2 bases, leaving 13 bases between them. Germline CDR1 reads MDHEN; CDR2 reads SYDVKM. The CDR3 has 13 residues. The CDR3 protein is CASGGTATYEQYF. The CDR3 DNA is TGTGCCAGCGGGGGGACAGCGACCTACGAGCAGTACTTC. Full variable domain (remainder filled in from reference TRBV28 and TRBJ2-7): DVKVTQSSRYLVKRTGEKVFLECVQDMDHENMFWYRQDPGLGLRLIYFSYDVKMKEKGDIPEGYSVSREKKERFSLILESASTNQTSMYLCASGGTATYEQYFGPGTRLTVT.

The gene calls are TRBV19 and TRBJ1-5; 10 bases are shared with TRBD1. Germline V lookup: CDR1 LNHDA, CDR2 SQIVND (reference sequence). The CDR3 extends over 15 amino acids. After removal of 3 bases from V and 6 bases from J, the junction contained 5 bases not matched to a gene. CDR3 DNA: TGTGCCAGTAGTATTTCGACAGGGGGCATTCAGCCCCAGCATTTT. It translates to CASSISTGGIQPQHF.

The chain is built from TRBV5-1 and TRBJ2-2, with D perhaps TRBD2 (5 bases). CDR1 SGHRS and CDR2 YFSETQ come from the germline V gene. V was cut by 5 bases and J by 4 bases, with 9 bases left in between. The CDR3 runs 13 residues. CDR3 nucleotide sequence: TGCGCCAGCAGGCAAGAGGGCACCGGGGAGCTGTTTTTT. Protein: CASRQEGTGELFF.

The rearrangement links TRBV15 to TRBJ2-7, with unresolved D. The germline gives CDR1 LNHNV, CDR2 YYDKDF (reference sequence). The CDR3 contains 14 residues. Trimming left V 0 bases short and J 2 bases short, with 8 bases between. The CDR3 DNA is TGTGCCACCAGCAGAGATTTAGTGGCCTACGAGCAGTACTTC. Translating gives CATSRDLVAYEQYF.

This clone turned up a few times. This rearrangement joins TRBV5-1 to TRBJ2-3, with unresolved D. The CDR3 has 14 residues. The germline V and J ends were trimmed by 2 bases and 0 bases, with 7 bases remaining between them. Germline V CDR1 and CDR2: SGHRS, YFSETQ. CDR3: CASSFSDSTDTQYF. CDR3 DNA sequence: TGCGCCAGCAGCTTCAGCGATAGCACAGATACGCAGTATTTT.

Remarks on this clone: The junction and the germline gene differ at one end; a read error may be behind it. As DNA, the CDR3 is TGCGCCAGCTGCTTGGGGCAGGACACTGAAGCTTTCTTT. Translation: CASCLGQDTEAFF. The chain carries TRBV5-1 and TRBJ1-1, with D tentatively TRBD1 (5 bases). This CDR3 is 13 amino acids long. Germline CDR1 is SGHRS and CDR2 is YFSETQ.

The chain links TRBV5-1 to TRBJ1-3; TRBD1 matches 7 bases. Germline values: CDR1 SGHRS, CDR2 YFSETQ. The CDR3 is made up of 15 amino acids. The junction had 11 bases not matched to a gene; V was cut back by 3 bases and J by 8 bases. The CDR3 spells CASSWNGQGTDTIYF. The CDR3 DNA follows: TGCGCCAGCAGCTGGAATGGACAAGGGACAGACACCATATATTTT.

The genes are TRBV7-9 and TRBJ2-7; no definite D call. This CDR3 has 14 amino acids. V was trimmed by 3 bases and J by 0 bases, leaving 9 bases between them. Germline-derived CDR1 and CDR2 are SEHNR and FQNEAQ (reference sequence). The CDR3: CASSFEASSYEQYF. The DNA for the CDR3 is TGTGCCAGCAGCTTCGAAGCAAGCTCCTACGAGCAGTACTTC.

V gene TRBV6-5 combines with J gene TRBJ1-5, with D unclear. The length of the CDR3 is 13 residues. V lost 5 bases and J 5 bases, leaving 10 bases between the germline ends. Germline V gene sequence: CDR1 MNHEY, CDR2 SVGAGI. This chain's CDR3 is CASSVARDQPQHF. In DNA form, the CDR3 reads TGTGCCAGCAGTGTTGCTCGGGATCAGCCCCAGCATTTT.

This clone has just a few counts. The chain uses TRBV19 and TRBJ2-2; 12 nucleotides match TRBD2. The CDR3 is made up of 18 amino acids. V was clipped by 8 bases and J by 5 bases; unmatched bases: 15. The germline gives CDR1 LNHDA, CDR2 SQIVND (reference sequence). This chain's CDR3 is CASGTSLAGGHGTGELFF. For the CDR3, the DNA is TGTGCCAGTGGCACGTCCCTAGCGGGAGGGCATGGGACCGGGGAGCTGTTTTTT.

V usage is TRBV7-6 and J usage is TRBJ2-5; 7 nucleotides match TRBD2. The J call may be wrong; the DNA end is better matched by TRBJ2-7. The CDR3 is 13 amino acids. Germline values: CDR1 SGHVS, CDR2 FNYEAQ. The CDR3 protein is CASSSSGPYEQYF. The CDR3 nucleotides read TGTGCCAGCAGCTCTAGCGGACCCTACGAGCAGTACTTC.

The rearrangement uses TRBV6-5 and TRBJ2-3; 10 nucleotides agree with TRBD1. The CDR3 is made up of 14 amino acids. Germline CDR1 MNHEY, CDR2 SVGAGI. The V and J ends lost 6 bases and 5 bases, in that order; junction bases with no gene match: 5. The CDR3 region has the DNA TGTGCCAGCAGACGACAGGGGGCAAAAGATACGCAGTATTTT. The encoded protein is CASRRQGAKDTQYF.

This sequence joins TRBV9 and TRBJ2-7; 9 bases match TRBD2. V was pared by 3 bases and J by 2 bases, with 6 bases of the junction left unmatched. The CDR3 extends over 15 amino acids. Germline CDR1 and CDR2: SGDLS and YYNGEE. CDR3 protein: CASSGSGRGPYEQYF. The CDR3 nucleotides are TGTGCCAGCAGCGGTAGCGGGAGAGGTCCCTACGAGCAGTACTTC.

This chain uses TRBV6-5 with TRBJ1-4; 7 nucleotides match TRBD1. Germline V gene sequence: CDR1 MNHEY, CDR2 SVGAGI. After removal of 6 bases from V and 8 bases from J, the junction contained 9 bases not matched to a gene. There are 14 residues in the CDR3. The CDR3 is CASSRQGPYEKLFF. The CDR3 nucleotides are TGTGCCAGCAGCCGACAGGGACCCTACGAAAAACTGTTTTTT.

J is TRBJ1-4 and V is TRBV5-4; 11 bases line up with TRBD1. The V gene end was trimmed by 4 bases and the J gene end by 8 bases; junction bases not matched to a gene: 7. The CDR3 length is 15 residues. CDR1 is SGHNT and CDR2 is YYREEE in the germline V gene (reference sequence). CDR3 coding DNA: TGTGCCAGCAGCCCGGGACAGGGGGTATACGAAAAACTGTTTTTT. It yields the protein CASSPGQGVYEKLFF.

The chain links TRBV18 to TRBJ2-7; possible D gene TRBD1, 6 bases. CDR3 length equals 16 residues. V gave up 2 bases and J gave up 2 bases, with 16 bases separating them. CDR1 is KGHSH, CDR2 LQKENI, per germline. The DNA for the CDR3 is TGTGCCAGCTCACCAACGGGACACAGGTCGACCTACGAGCAGTACTTC. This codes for CASSPTGHRSTYEQYF. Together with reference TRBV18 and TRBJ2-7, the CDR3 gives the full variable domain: NAGVMQNPRHLVRRRGQEARLRCSPMKGHSHVYWYRQLPEEGLKFMVYLQKENIIDESGMPKERFSAEFPKEGPSILRIQQVVRGDSAAYFCASSPTGHRSTYEQYFGPGTRLTVT.

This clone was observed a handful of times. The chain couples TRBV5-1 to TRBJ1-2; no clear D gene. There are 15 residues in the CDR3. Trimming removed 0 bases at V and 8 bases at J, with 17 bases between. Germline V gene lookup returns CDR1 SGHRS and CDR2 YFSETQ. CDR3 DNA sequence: TGCGCCAGCAGCTTGGCCCCACCATCCCCGGGAGGCTACACCTTC. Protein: CASSLAPPSPGGYTF.

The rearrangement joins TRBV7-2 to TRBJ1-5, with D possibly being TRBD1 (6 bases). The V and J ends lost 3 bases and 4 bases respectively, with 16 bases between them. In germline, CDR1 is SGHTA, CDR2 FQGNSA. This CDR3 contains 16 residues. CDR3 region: CASSLGGAGWNQPQHF. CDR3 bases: TGTGCCAGCAGCTTGGGGGGGGCAGGGTGGAATCAGCCCCAGCATTTT.

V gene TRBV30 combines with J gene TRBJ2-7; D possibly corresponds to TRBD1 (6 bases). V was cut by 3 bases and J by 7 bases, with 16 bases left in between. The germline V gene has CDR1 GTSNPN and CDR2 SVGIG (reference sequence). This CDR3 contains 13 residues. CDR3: CAWREDSYGEQYF. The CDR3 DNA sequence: TGTGCCTGGAGGGAGGACAGCTATGGGGAGCAGTACTTC.

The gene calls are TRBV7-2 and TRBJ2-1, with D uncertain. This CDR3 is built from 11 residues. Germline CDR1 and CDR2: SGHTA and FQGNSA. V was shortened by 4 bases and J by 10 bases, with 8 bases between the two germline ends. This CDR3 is CASSSLIEQFF. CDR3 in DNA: TGTGCCAGCAGCTCACTTATCGAGCAGTTCTTC.

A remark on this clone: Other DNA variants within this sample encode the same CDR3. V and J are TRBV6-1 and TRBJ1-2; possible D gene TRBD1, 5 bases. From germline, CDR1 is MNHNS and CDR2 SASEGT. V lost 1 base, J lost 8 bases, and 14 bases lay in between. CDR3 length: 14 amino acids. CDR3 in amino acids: CASSEGTGGRGYTF. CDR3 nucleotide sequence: TGTGCCAGCAGTGAAGGGACGGGGGGAAGGGGCTACACCTTC.

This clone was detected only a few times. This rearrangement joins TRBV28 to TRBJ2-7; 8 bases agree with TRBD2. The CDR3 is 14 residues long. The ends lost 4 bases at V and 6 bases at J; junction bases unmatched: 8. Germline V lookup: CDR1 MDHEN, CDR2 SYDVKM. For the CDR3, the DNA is TGTGCCAGCAGTTCCGCTTCCGGGACTAGCGAGCAGTACTTC. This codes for CASSSASGTSEQYF.